The sequence of this T cell receptor beta chain was determined in a study of blood T cell repertoires in COVID-19. The assay was immunoSEQ multiplex PCR, and TCRdb's table has in-frame clones only and misses some. The data contain 300,000 to 350,000 clones, approximately 90% of them seen just once; the ten biggest clones take up roughly 8.9%. This clonotype originated in a man between 25 and 39 years old with COVID-19, enrolled during active disease. Sequenced input: peripheral blood.

The CDR3 spells CASSLVSLARSYEQYF. The CDR3 region has the DNA TGTGCCAGCAGCTTAGTTAGTCTAGCTCGGTCCTACGAGCAGTACTTC. This chain connects TRBV11-2 to TRBJ2-7, with D possibly TRBD2 on 5 matching bases. CDR3 length: 16 residues. The germline V and J ends were trimmed by 1 base and 1 base, with 14 bases remaining between them. The V gene's germline CDR1 is SGHAT and CDR2 FQNNGV.